The rows below give T cell receptor beta chains drawn from one sample of a study of regulatory T cells in long-lasting Graves disease. In TCRdb, the multiplex PCR reads were re-called with MiXCR into one record per CDR3 protein. Of approximately 400,000 distinct CDR3 sequences in the sample, less than 25% were seen once. The sequencing here drew on peripheral blood mononuclear cells (PBMCs), taken when the disease was refractory, from a patient treated with antithyroid drugs. All receptors derive from a female donor with Graves disease. The CDR3 runs from the conserved cysteine through the conserved F or W. Each record gives: clone size, D gene, J gene, V gene, CDR3 DNA, CDR3 protein. A D gene is named only where the DNA matches it firmly. Clone size is stated in some rows and not others, as once, few, many or a class when expanded.

clone size: .
D gene: TRBD1
J gene: TRBJ2-7
V gene: TRBV5-6
CDR3 DNA: TGTGCCAGCAGCTTGGAGGGACAGGGGATTTTCTACGAGCAGTACTTC
CDR3 protein: CASSLEGQGIFYEQYF

clone size: .
D gene: TRBD1
J gene: TRBJ1-1
V gene: TRBV7-2
CDR3 DNA: TGTGCCAGCAGCTCGACAGGGGGGGCTGAAGCTTTCTTT
CDR3 protein: CASSSTGGAEAFF

clone size: many
D gene: .
J gene: TRBJ2-7
V gene: TRBV2
CDR3 DNA: TGTGCCAGCAGCCCCACGGGGACTCACTCCGAGCAGTACTTC
CDR3 protein: CASSPTGTHSEQYF

clone size: .
D gene: .
J gene: TRBJ1-3
V gene: TRBV12-3/TRBV12-4
CDR3 DNA: TGTGCCAGCACCTACCCCGGAGGAAACACCATATATTTT
CDR3 protein: CASTYPGGNTIYF

clone size: .
D gene: .
J gene: TRBJ2-1
V gene: TRBV20-1
CDR3 DNA: TGCAGTGCTTACCGGGACGCACTCGAGGAGGAGCAGTTCTTC
CDR3 protein: CSAYRDALEEEQFF

clone size: many
D gene: .
J gene: TRBJ2-5
V gene: TRBV18
CDR3 DNA: TGTGCCAGCTCACCACCTTACAGAACGCAAGAGACCCAGTACTTC
CDR3 protein: CASSPPYRTQETQYF

clone size: few
D gene: TRBD1
J gene: TRBJ1-4
V gene: TRBV29-1
CDR3 DNA: TGCAGCGTCGGGACAGGGGAAGAAAAACTGTTTTTT
CDR3 protein: CSVGTGEEKLFF

clone size: .
D gene: .
J gene: TRBJ2-7
V gene: TRBV6-6
CDR3 DNA: TGTGCCAGCAGTTACTCGACCCGGGCCCCCGAGCGTTACGAGCAGTACTTC
CDR3 protein: CASSYSTRAPERYEQYF

clone size: .
D gene: .
J gene: TRBJ1-3
V gene: TRBV20-1
CDR3 DNA: TGCAGTGCTAGAGCCCCGGGGACGGAAGGAAACACCATATATTTT
CDR3 protein: CSARAPGTEGNTIYF

clone size: few
D gene: .
J gene: TRBJ2-7
V gene: TRBV11-1
CDR3 DNA: TGTGCCAGCAGCTTCGGTTTGGGGAAGAGGGGCGAGCAGTACTTC
CDR3 protein: CASSFGLGKRGEQYF

clone size: .
D gene: .
J gene: TRBJ2-7
V gene: TRBV7-2
CDR3 DNA: TGTGCCAGCAGTACATGGGCAGGCAACGAGCAGTACTTC
CDR3 protein: CASSTWAGNEQYF

clone size: few
D gene: .
J gene: TRBJ2-4
V gene: TRBV7-9
CDR3 DNA: TGTGCCAGCAGCTTTGGAGGGAAGAACATTCAGTACTTC
CDR3 protein: CASSFGGKNIQYF

clone size: few
D gene: .
J gene: TRBJ2-5
V gene: TRBV20-1
CDR3 DNA: TGCAGTGCTAGCGACCCCTTTGTGGGAGCCCAAGAGACCCAGTACTTC
CDR3 protein: CSASDPFVGAQETQYF

clone size: .
D gene: .
J gene: TRBJ2-7
V gene: TRBV4-2
CDR3 DNA: TGTGCCAGCAGCCAAGAATCATCGCACTACGAGCAGTACTTC
CDR3 protein: CASSQESSHYEQYF

clone size: many
D gene: .
J gene: TRBJ1-1
V gene: TRBV11-2
CDR3 DNA: TGTGCCAGCAGCGTGTGGAACATGAACACTGAAGCTTTCTTT
CDR3 protein: CASSVWNMNTEAFF

clone size: .
D gene: .
J gene: TRBJ2-5
V gene: TRBV5-6
CDR3 DNA: TGTGCCAGCAGCTTGGACGTAGGGGCAGGAGTGGCCGAGACCCAGTACTTC
CDR3 protein: CASSLDVGAGVAETQYF

clone size: many
D gene: .
J gene: TRBJ1-1
V gene: TRBV2
CDR3 DNA: TGTGCCAGCACTGGGCAGGGGAGAACTGAAGCTTTCTTT
CDR3 protein: CASTGQGRTEAFF

clone size: many
D gene: TRBD2
J gene: TRBJ2-2
V gene: TRBV12-3/TRBV12-4
CDR3 DNA: TGTGCCAGCAAGCTCGCGCGGGGACTAGCGGGAGCCGGGGAGCTGTTTTTT
CDR3 protein: CASKLARGLAGAGELFF

clone size: .
D gene: TRBD1
J gene: TRBJ2-7
V gene: TRBV25-1
CDR3 DNA: TGTGCCAGCAGTCCCGGGACAGCGACCTCCTACGAGCAGTACTTC
CDR3 protein: CASSPGTATSYEQYF

clone size: few
D gene: TRBD2
J gene: TRBJ2-1
V gene: TRBV29-1
CDR3 DNA: TGCAGCGTCTCCGAAGGACTAGCGGGAGGGCCTGAGCAGTTCTTC
CDR3 protein: CSVSEGLAGGPEQFF

clone size: many
D gene: .
J gene: TRBJ1-2
V gene: TRBV2
CDR3 DNA: TGTGCCAGCAGTGTGGCAGGGAACAACTATGGCTACACCTTC
CDR3 protein: CASSVAGNNYGYTF

clone size: few
D gene: TRBD1
J gene: TRBJ1-1
V gene: TRBV10-3
CDR3 DNA: TGTGCCATCAGTGAGGGTCGGACAGGGGGCACTGAAGCTTTCTTT
CDR3 protein: CAISEGRTGGTEAFF

clone size: .
D gene: .
J gene: TRBJ1-2
V gene: TRBV6-2/TRBV6-3
CDR3 DNA: TGTGCCAGCAGGGATGCCGCGCAGTCCACAGGCTACACCTTC
CDR3 protein: CASRDAAQSTGYTF

clone size: many
D gene: TRBD2
J gene: TRBJ2-5
V gene: TRBV10-3
CDR3 DNA: TGTGCCATCAGTGAGAGGGGACTAGCGGGAGTTTCGCAAGAGACCCAGTACTTC
CDR3 protein: CAISERGLAGVSQETQYF

clone size: .
D gene: .
J gene: TRBJ1-1
V gene: TRBV30
CDR3 DNA: TGTGCCTGGAGCAGGAATCAGGGATGGGCTTTCTTT
CDR3 protein: CAWSRNQGWAFF

clone size: .
D gene: .
J gene: TRBJ1-1
V gene: TRBV29-1
CDR3 DNA: TGCAGCGTTGAAGGACCGACGAACACTGAAGCTTTCTTT
CDR3 protein: CSVEGPTNTEAFF

clone size: many
D gene: .
J gene: TRBJ2-7
V gene: TRBV25-1
CDR3 DNA: TGTGCCAGCAGTGGCAAACCGGACGGCTCCTACGAGCAGTACTTC
CDR3 protein: CASSGKPDGSYEQYF

clone size: .
D gene: TRBD1
J gene: TRBJ2-6
V gene: TRBV12-3/TRBV12-4
CDR3 DNA: TGTGCCAGCAGTCCGCGGACAGGGGGTCCTGCTGGGGCCAACGTCCTGACTTTC
CDR3 protein: CASSPRTGGPAGANVLTF

clone size: many
D gene: TRBD1
J gene: TRBJ1-2
V gene: TRBV19
CDR3 DNA: TGTGCCAGTAGTATACTGATCGGGACAGCTAACTATGGCTACACCTTC
CDR3 protein: CASSILIGTANYGYTF

clone size: .
D gene: .
J gene: TRBJ2-5
V gene: TRBV6-1
CDR3 DNA: TGTGCCAGCAGTACCCTTTTAATGGAACAAGAGACCCAGTACTTC
CDR3 protein: CASSTLLMEQETQYF

clone size: many
D gene: .
J gene: TRBJ1-2
V gene: TRBV10-3
CDR3 DNA: TGTGCCATCAGTGCGGACATCACTGGGTATGGCTACACCTTC
CDR3 protein: CAISADITGYGYTF

clone size: few
D gene: .
J gene: TRBJ2-1
V gene: TRBV24-1
CDR3 DNA: TGTGCCACCGAGAGTCCGGAGTACAATGAGCAGTTCTTC
CDR3 protein: CATESPEYNEQFF

clone size: few
D gene: TRBD1
J gene: TRBJ1-1
V gene: TRBV9
CDR3 DNA: TGTGCCAGCGGCGTAGATCAGGGGGCCGCTGAAGCTTTCTTT
CDR3 protein: CASGVDQGAAEAFF

clone size: many
D gene: .
J gene: TRBJ2-2
V gene: TRBV28
CDR3 DNA: TGTGCCAGCAGTTTAAGGCACTTAGAGAACACCGGGGAGCTGTTTTTT
CDR3 protein: CASSLRHLENTGELFF

clone size: .
D gene: TRBD1
J gene: TRBJ1-2
V gene: TRBV30
CDR3 DNA: TGTGCCTGGAGTGTGTACTCCCGGGACAGGGGGCGAGATGGCTACACCTTC
CDR3 protein: CAWSVYSRDRGRDGYTF

clone size: .
D gene: .
J gene: TRBJ2-7
V gene: TRBV7-2
CDR3 DNA: TGTGCCAGCAGCCGAGGGTGGGGGGCCCACGAGCAGTACTTC
CDR3 protein: CASSRGWGAHEQYF

clone size: few
D gene: .
J gene: TRBJ2-7
V gene: TRBV28
CDR3 DNA: TGTGCCAGCAGTTTGTTGGGAACTTGGTACTTC
CDR3 protein: CASSLLGTWYF

clone size: .
D gene: TRBD1
J gene: TRBJ2-5
V gene: TRBV7-9
CDR3 DNA: TGTGCCAGCAGCAGGACAGGGGATACTGGCGGAGAGACCCAGTACTTC
CDR3 protein: CASSRTGDTGGETQYF

clone size: many
D gene: .
J gene: TRBJ1-1
V gene: TRBV12-5
CDR3 DNA: TGTGCTAGTGGTTTTTCCGCTCGGTCCACTGAAGCTTTCTTT
CDR3 protein: CASGFSARSTEAFF

clone size: many
D gene: .
J gene: TRBJ1-2
V gene: TRBV30
CDR3 DNA: TGTGCCTGGAGTGCGGGCGGTCTGAACTTC
CDR3 protein: CAWSAGGLNF

clone size: many
D gene: .
J gene: TRBJ2-7
V gene: TRBV20-1
CDR3 DNA: TGCAGTGCTAGGGACTACTCCTACGAGCAGTACTTC
CDR3 protein: CSARDYSYEQYF

clone size: many
D gene: .
J gene: TRBJ2-3
V gene: TRBV7-2
CDR3 DNA: TGTGCCAGCAGCTTAGGATCGCGGGGCGATACGCAGTATTTT
CDR3 protein: CASSLGSRGDTQYF

clone size: .
D gene: TRBD1
J gene: TRBJ2-7
V gene: TRBV5-1
CDR3 DNA: TGCGCCAGCAGCTCGTGGACAGGGAACTACGAGCAGTACTTC
CDR3 protein: CASSSWTGNYEQYF

clone size: many
D gene: .
J gene: TRBJ1-2
V gene: TRBV2
CDR3 DNA: TGTGCCAGCAGATCGGGGCCTGGCTACACCTTC
CDR3 protein: CASRSGPGYTF

clone size: many
D gene: .
J gene: TRBJ2-7
V gene: TRBV11-2
CDR3 DNA: TGTGCCAGCAGCTCCGCCGGGCAGAATCGGTACTTC
CDR3 protein: CASSSAGQNRYF

clone size: many
D gene: .
J gene: TRBJ2-5
V gene: TRBV7-2
CDR3 DNA: TGTGCCAGCAGCTCAGGGTGGGGAGAGACCCAGTACTTC
CDR3 protein: CASSSGWGETQYF

clone size: many
D gene: .
J gene: TRBJ1-4
V gene: TRBV6-1
CDR3 DNA: TGTGCCAGCGGGGAAGCCCTTGCAACTAAGGGACTGTTTTTT
CDR3 protein: CASGEALATKGLFF

clone size: many
D gene: .
J gene: TRBJ2-7
V gene: TRBV28
CDR3 DNA: TGTGCCAGCAGAAGCGGTCACTCCTACGAGCAGTACTTC
CDR3 protein: CASRSGHSYEQYF

clone size: many
D gene: .
J gene: TRBJ1-2
V gene: TRBV27
CDR3 DNA: TGTGCCAGCAGTCCGTTCCGGGACACTAACTATGGCTACACCTTC
CDR3 protein: CASSPFRDTNYGYTF

clone size: .
D gene: TRBD2
J gene: TRBJ2-7
V gene: TRBV20-1
CDR3 DNA: TGCAGTGCTCGATCGAGGACTAGCGCCTACGAGCAGTACTTC
CDR3 protein: CSARSRTSAYEQYF

clone size: many
D gene: .
J gene: TRBJ1-1
V gene: TRBV11-2
CDR3 DNA: TGTGCCAGCAGCTTAAAAGGCCCGGGCACTGAAGCTTTCTTT
CDR3 protein: CASSLKGPGTEAFF

clone size: many
D gene: .
J gene: TRBJ2-5
V gene: TRBV2
CDR3 DNA: TGTGCCAGTAATCCGGGCCTACAAGAGACCCAGTACTTC
CDR3 protein: CASNPGLQETQYF

clone size: many
D gene: TRBD2
J gene: TRBJ2-7
V gene: TRBV2
CDR3 DNA: TGTGCCAGCAACGAAGGACTAGCGGGTTCTGAGCAGTACTTC
CDR3 protein: CASNEGLAGSEQYF